This T cell receptor (beta chain) was retrieved from a study of blood T cell repertoires in COVID-19 (dated by TCRdb to 2018 to 2021). Study-wide context: Samples covering the acute and convalescent phases of COVID-19 were provided by collaborators in the United States, Italy and Spain. The prospective study material was composed of cDNA or gDNA derived from T cells, B-cell-depleted T cells, or PBMCs. Deeply sampled blood TCRbeta repertoires from subjects exposed to, actively infected with, or recovered from COVID-19 were included in the dataset. The repertoires were made available in a free public database intended to serve as a resource for research on the immune response to SARS-CoV-2. The samples were drawn from two sources: the first 160 participants of the ongoing ImmuneRACE study, and over 950 subjects contributed by 6 global collaborators. Sample metadata almost always included a de-identified subject ID, COVID-19 status, age in years and sex. HLA class I and class II types, where available, came from metadata supplied by the sample provider rather than from assay-based typing.

V loses 4 bases at its end and J loses 3 bases; junction bases beyond the gene matches: 24. There are 22 amino acids in the CDR3, from cysteine to phenylalanine inclusive. Kept here is only the CDR3 DNA, which spans 66 bases and is read in frame from base 1. As encoded in the germline V gene (reference sequence), CDR1 is LGHDT while CDR2 is YNNKEL. The immunoSEQ Assay, a bias-controlled multiplex PCR, was used to amplify TCRbeta CDR3 regions from genomic DNA. The study's own analysis went as follows. Within the assay, amplification of reference gene primers was used to estimate how many nucleated cells each sample contained. Sequence reads were collapsed and filtered to measure the absolute abundance of every unique TCRbeta CDR3 rearrangement. For each sample, productive Simpson clonality was calculated as the square root of Simpson's diversity index over productive rearrangements. TCRdb provides this immuneACCESS table in a form limited to in-frame rearrangements. Some clones are lacking; in checked studies, under half of them reflect an unresolved V gene, and why the rest are absent is not known. That table is the source of V, J and clone size, and D and trimming were worked out from the DNA. The sample includes about 86,000 clones, with around four fifths observed a single time. The ten largest account for 3% to 3.5% of the sample.

Collaborating institutions collected whole blood in K2EDTA tubes following their own protocols. For TCRbeta analysis, collaborators shipped samples in one of three forms: frozen whole blood, isolated PBMCs, or DNA extracted from either of those sample types. Here is what the overall study found, with its caveats: The amount of clinical and demographic metadata varied by source and participant and was provided uncurated.

This clone has a handful of counts. Its antigen is not yet known. Base-call qualities are not available, and no considerably larger clone is one nucleotide away. The rearrangement joined TRBV3-1 (or the pseudogene TRBV3-2) to TRBJ2-1, and TRBD1 matches 10 of the central bases. Sample: peripheral blood. This TCR came from a man in his fifties with acute or convalescent COVID-19. The CDR3 loop reads CASSPTRPGTGEIGRHYNEQFF. The DNA sequence reads TGTGCCAGCAGCCCAACCCGACCCGGGACAGGGGAAATTGGGAGACACTACAATGAGCAGTTCTTC.